These T cell receptor beta chains were read from a single sample in a study of T-cell memory formation after mild COVID-19. Each CDR3 protein gets one entry after TCRdb re-called the 5' RACE reads with MiXCR. The sample contains approximately 99,000 distinct CDR3 sequences, over 15% of which appear only once. Sequenced input: PBMCs or a T cell subset sorted from them (not recorded which). Receptors were obtained from a man younger than 35 who had mild COVID-19 (a few samples of this study predate the infection). Cell type and time point are not known. The CDR3 runs from the conserved cysteine through the conserved F or W. D genes are given only for firm matches. Expanded clones get a size class; other rows say once, few or many, or leave the size out.

TRBJ1-5 . few TRBV30 TGTGCCTGGACCGGCGACGGAGGAGATCAGCCCCAGCATTTT CAWTGDGGDQPQHF
TRBJ1-2 . few TRBV5-1 TGCGCCAGCAGCTTGGATCCCGTGCTATATGGCTACACCTTC CASSLDPVLYGYTF
TRBJ2-7 . . TRBV3-1 TGTGCCAGCAGCCAAGATCGGAACGGACTCTACGAGCAGTACTTC CASSQDRNGLYEQYF
TRBJ1-5 . . TRBV6-5 TGTGCCAGCAGTTTCCCTGGTCAGCCCCAGCATTTT CASSFPGQPQHF
TRBJ2-1 . . TRBV20-1 TGCAGTGCAAAGGACGGGTACAATGAGCAGTTCTTC CSAKDGYNEQFF
TRBJ1-1 TRBD1 . TRBV29-1 TGCAGCGTTGACACGACAGGGGGTGGAACTGAAGCTTTCTTT CSVDTTGGGTEAFF
TRBJ1-1 . . TRBV9 TGTGCCAGCAGCGTAGAGGCCCAGGCGGGAGGGAAGGCTTTCTTT CASSVEAQAGGKAFF
TRBJ2-2 . many TRBV7-2 TGTGCCAGCAGCTTCAGTGTTTTGGGGGAGCTGTTTTTT CASSFSVLGELFF
TRBJ2-5 TRBD2 few TRBV20-1 TGCAGTGCGAGAATAGCGGGACCATACCAAGAGACCCAGTACTTC CSARIAGPYQETQYF
TRBJ2-2 TRBD2 . TRBV5-5 TGTGCCAGCGGTCTAGCGGCGAACACCGGGGAGCTGTTTTTT CASGLAANTGELFF
TRBJ2-7 TRBD2 . TRBV20-1 TGCAGTGCTACCGGGCGGGGGGCCTACTACGAGCAGTACTTC CSATGRGAYYEQYF
TRBJ1-1 . . TRBV9 TGTGCCAGCAGCGTAGTGGGCGAGGGTTACGGGACTGAAGCTTTCTTT CASSVVGEGYGTEAFF
TRBJ2-5 . . TRBV7-8 TGTGCCAGCAGCTTAGTCCCGGAGGGTGAGACCCAGTACTTC CASSLVPEGETQYF
TRBJ1-2 . few TRBV6-5 TGTGCCAGCAGTTACGACAGAAAGAGCACGGGCTACACCTTC CASSYDRKSTGYTF
TRBJ1-1 . . TRBV6-5 TGTGCCAGCAGTTACTCGCTCATCACTGAAGCTTTCTTT CASSYSLITEAFF
TRBJ1-1 . . TRBV28 TGTGCCAGCAGTTTAGGAGGGGTGAGAACTGAAGCTTTCTTT CASSLGGVRTEAFF
TRBJ2-2 . . TRBV11-2 TGTGCCAGCAAGGACGCGAACACCGGGGAGCTGTTTTTT CASKDANTGELFF
TRBJ1-3 TRBD1 many TRBV7-9 TGTGCCAGCAGCCTGACAGGGGGCACTGGAAACACCATATATTTT CASSLTGGTGNTIYF
TRBJ1-2 TRBD1 few TRBV2 TGTGCCAGCAGGACCGGGACAGGCGCCTCCTTC CASRTGTGASF
TRBJ2-3 . few TRBV27 TGTGCCAGCAGTTTATTGGGCGGCACAGATACGCAGTATTTT CASSLLGGTDTQYF
TRBJ2-5 TRBD1 . TRBV15 TGTGCCACCAGCACCGGGACAGTGGGTGGCTGGGAGACCCAGTACTTC CATSTGTVGGWETQYF
TRBJ2-5 . many TRBV11-2 TGTGCCAGCAGCGGTGAGACAGGTTGGGAGACCCAGTACTTC CASSGETGWETQYF
TRBJ2-3 TRBD2 . TRBV4-1 TGCGCCAGCAGCCAAGTCCCCCCCGGCGGGGGAAGCACAGATACGCAGTATTTT CASSQVPPGGGSTDTQYF
TRBJ2-2 . . TRBV5-1 TGCGCCAGCAGCTTGCTCAGTTCCACCGGGGAGCTGTTTTTT CASSLLSSTGELFF
TRBJ2-5 . . TRBV29-1 TGCAGCGTCGCCAGAGCGGTTGGGTCGGGGGAGACCCAGTACTTC CSVARAVGSGETQYF
TRBJ1-6 TRBD1 . TRBV4-1 TGCGCCAGCAGCCAATGGGGCCAGGGGGCCTCACCCCTCCACTTT CASSQWGQGASPLHF
TRBJ1-1 . once TRBV12-3/TRBV12-4 TGTGCCAGCAGTTTAAGGGCTGGAGCTTTCTTT CASSLRAGAFF
TRBJ1-5 TRBD1 . TRBV6-1 TGTGCCAGCAGCCAAAAGGGGGCAGGCGGTCAGCCCCAGCATTTT CASSQKGAGGQPQHF
TRBJ2-7 . . TRBV7-2 TGTGCCAGCAGCTTAGCTCGGGGAATCTCCTACGAGCAGTACTTC CASSLARGISYEQYF
TRBJ2-1 TRBD2 . TRBV7-3 TGTGCCAGCAGGTGGCTAGCGGGGTCCAATGAGCAGTTCTTC CASRWLAGSNEQFF
TRBJ2-1 TRBD2 few TRBV27 TGTGCCAGCAGTTCGACTACGATAGGACTAGCGGGGGGCTCCTACAATGAGCAGTTCTTC CASSSTTIGLAGGSYNEQFF
TRBJ2-3 . few TRBV4-1 TGCGCCAGCAGCCAGCCAACAGATGCGCAGTATTTT CASSQPTDAQYF
TRBJ2-1 TRBD2 . TRBV20-1 TGCAGTGCTGTCCCGGGACTAGGTCCCTACAATGAGCAGTTCTTC CSAVPGLGPYNEQFF
TRBJ2-2 . many TRBV7-9 TGTGCCAGCAGCGCCCAGTTATCGGGGACCGGGGAGCTGTTTTTT CASSAQLSGTGELFF
TRBJ2-5 . few TRBV6-2/TRBV6-3 TGTGCCAGCAACCGACCTGTACGCCCAACAGGGAGCGACCAAGAGACCCAGTACTTC CASNRPVRPTGSDQETQYF
TRBJ2-2 . many TRBV19 TGTGCCAGTAGTGGGGTAGGGGGCACCGGGGAGCTGTTTTTT CASSGVGGTGELFF
TRBJ2-4 TRBD2 . TRBV12-3/TRBV12-4 TGTGCCAGCAGGGGACTAGCGGGCAAAAACATTCAGTACTTC CASRGLAGKNIQYF
TRBJ1-5 . . TRBV25-1 TGTGCCAGCAGTGAATCCTCTGGAGAGCCCAATCAGCCCCAGCATTTT CASSESSGEPNQPQHF
TRBJ1-3 . . TRBV20-1 TGCAGTGCATCAGGGGAACCCTCTGGAAACACCATATATTTT CSASGEPSGNTIYF
TRBJ1-6 TRBD1 few TRBV4-2 TGTGCCAGCAGCCACCCGACAGGGGGCTATAATTCACCCCTCCACTTT CASSHPTGGYNSPLHF
TRBJ2-1 TRBD1 . TRBV6-2/TRBV6-3 TGTGCCAGCAGTTCTCATAGGGACAGGGGGCTTAATGAGCAGTTCTTC CASSSHRDRGLNEQFF
TRBJ2-3 . . TRBV6-2/TRBV6-3 TGTGCCAGCAGTCCCGAATGGGATACGCAGTATTTT CASSPEWDTQYF
TRBJ2-3 . . TRBV7-8 TGTGCCAGCAGCTTACTACCTAGCACAGATACGCAGTATTTT CASSLLPSTDTQYF
TRBJ2-5 TRBD2 few TRBV7-2 TGTGCCAGCAGCTCCTCGACTAGCGGGGCGACCCAGTACTTC CASSSSTSGATQYF
TRBJ1-1 . few TRBV2 TGTGCCAGCAGTGAACTCCAGTCGTCGACAGCTTTCTTT CASSELQSSTAFF
TRBJ2-5 . few TRBV29-1 TGCAGCGTTGAAGGGTACAGGCCGGGTGAGACCCAGTACTTC CSVEGYRPGETQYF
TRBJ1-6 . . TRBV7-3 TGTGCCAGCAGTTCCCACGGTGGGGCGAGCTCCTATAATTCACCCCTCCACTTT CASSSHGGASSYNSPLHF
TRBJ1-1 TRBD1 large TRBV7-2 TGTGCCAGCAGCTACCGACAGGGCACTGAAGCTTTCTTT CASSYRQGTEAFF
TRBJ2-1 . . TRBV18 TGTGCCAGCTCACCCGACTTGACGCATGAGCAGTTCTTC CASSPDLTHEQFF
TRBJ1-3 . . TRBV12-3/TRBV12-4 TGTGCCAGCAGTTTTGACAGAGGAAACACCATATATTTT CASSFDRGNTIYF
TRBJ2-3 . . TRBV12-3/TRBV12-4 TGTGCCAGCAGTTTTCGGGACCAGGAAGGAGATACGCAGTATTTT CASSFRDQEGDTQYF
TRBJ1-3 TRBD1 . TRBV5-1 TGCGCCAGCAGCCGGGGTCCAGGGGACAGCCGAAACACCATATATTTT CASSRGPGDSRNTIYF
TRBJ2-7 TRBD1 few TRBV4-3 TGCGCCAGCAGCCAATGGACAGGGGACGAGCAGTACTTC CASSQWTGDEQYF
TRBJ1-5 . . TRBV6-2/TRBV6-3 TGTGCCAGCACCACGACGTGGCGTTTTAGCAATCAGCCCCAGCATTTT CASTTTWRFSNQPQHF